What follows are 5 T cell receptor beta chains derived from one specimen sequenced in a study of shared clonotypes between healthy human individuals. Naive-designated CD8 cells lacked CD45RO, were positively enriched for CCR7, and omitted terminally differentiated effector memory CD45RA+ cells. The repertoire was sequenced with immunoSEQ multiplex PCR; TCRdb's copy has only in-frame clones and lacks some. The sample shows 700,000 to 950,000 clones, about 97% of them seen only once. The sample consisted of naive CD8+ T cells sorted from blood. Source of these receptors: a young man in good health.

V usage is TRBV27 and J usage is TRBJ2-7; TRBD1 is a possible D gene (6 bases). V lost 3 bases and J 2 bases, leaving 8 bases between the germline ends. This CDR3 comprises 13 residues. Germline values: CDR1 MNHEY, CDR2 SMNVEV (reference sequence). CDR3 DNA sequence: TGTGCCAGCAGTTTCGGGGACACCTACGAGCAGTACTTC. The encoded protein is CASSFGDTYEQYF.

This rearrangement joins TRBV11-2 to TRBJ1-2, with D possibly being TRBD1 (5 bases). Germline CDR1 is SGHAT and CDR2 is FQNNGV. With 2 bases removed from V and 4 bases from J, the gap between germline ends came to 11 bases. The CDR3 consists of 14 residues. The CDR3 nucleotides read TGTGCCAGCAGCTTACAGGGTAGTGCCTATGGCTACACCTTC. Amino acid sequence: CASSLQGSAYGYTF.

The chain employs TRBV29-1 and TRBJ1-2; a weak D match, TRBD1 (5 bases). The germline CDR1 and CDR2 sequences are SQVTM and ANQGSEA. CDR3 length: 13 residues. The V and J ends lost 4 bases and 2 bases respectively, with 11 bases between them. CDR3 residues: CSVVTRDNYGYTF. In DNA, the CDR3 is TGCAGCGTTGTAACCCGGGACAACTATGGCTACACCTTC.

This clone is a singleton in its sample. This chain joins TRBV2 and TRBJ1-5, with D possibly matching TRBD1 (5 bases). Germline V CDR1 and CDR2: SNHLY, FYNNEI. V was clipped by 5 bases and J by 1 base, with 12 bases between them. This CDR3 comprises 15 residues. The CDR3 loop is CASSSTVGSNQPQHF. In DNA, the CDR3 is TGTGCCAGCAGTTCGACAGTAGGGAGCAATCAGCCCCAGCATTTT.

The V gene is TRBV28, the J gene TRBJ2-2; 9 bases are a match to TRBD2. The CDR3 has 18 residues. The J segment lost 3 bases and the V segment lost 6 bases, leaving 14 bases of the junction unmatched. CDR1 and CDR2 from the germline V gene are MDHEN and SYDVKM. The CDR3 DNA sequence: TGTGCCAGCAGCACCCGGGACATCTTAGCGGGAGACACCGGGGAGCTGTTTTTT. It specifies CASSTRDILAGDTGELFF.